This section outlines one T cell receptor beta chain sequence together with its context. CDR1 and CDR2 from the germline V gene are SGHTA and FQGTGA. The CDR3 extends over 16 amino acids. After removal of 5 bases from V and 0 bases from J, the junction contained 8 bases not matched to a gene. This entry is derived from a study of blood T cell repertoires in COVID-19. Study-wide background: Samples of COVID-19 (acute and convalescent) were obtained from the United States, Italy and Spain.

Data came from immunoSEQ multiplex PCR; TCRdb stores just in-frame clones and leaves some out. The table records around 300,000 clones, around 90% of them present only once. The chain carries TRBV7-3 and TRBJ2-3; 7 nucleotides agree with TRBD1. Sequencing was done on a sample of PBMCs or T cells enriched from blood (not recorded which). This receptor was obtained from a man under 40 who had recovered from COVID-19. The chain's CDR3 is CASSRGQDNSTDTQYF. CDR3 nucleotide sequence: TGTGCCAGCAGCCGAGGACAGGACAATAGCACAGATACGCAGTATTTT. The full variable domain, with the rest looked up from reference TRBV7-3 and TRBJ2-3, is GAGVSQTPSNKVTEKGKYVELRCDPISGHTALYWYRQSLGQGPEFLIYFQGTGAADDSGLPNDRFFAVRPEGSVSTLKIQRTERGDSAVYLCASSRGQDNSTDTQYFGPGTRLTVL.